The clone carrying this TCR beta chain has at least ten counts. Antigen specificity is unknown. Germline-derived CDR1 and CDR2 are MNHEY and SVGAGI. The CDR3 is 15 amino acids. V dropped 0 bases and J dropped 5 bases, with 14 bases sitting between them. This sample stems from a study of early T cells in non-severe SARS-CoV-2 infection. Study-level information: RNA in bulk from unsorted whole blood was sequenced, and chains were unpaired.

The study, taken as a whole, reports: VDJdb matching favored anti-spike CD8 responses, missing private and CD4 specificities.

Each cDNA molecule carried a unique molecular identifier. TCRdb called the 5' RACE reads again in MiXCR, with one record for every CDR3 protein. The data contain 25,000 to 35,000 distinct CDR3 sequences, roughly 5% of them singletons. The specimen was whole blood. The V gene is TRBV6-5, the J gene TRBJ2-7; D may match TRBD1 or TRBD2 (5 bases each). This TCR came from an adult who was a healthcare worker with PCR-confirmed SARS-CoV-2 infection or an uninfected control (not recorded which). CDR3 sequence reads: CASSYSRAGDHEQYF. The CDR3 coding sequence is TGTGCCAGCAGTTACTCGAGGGCCGGGGACCACGAGCAGTACTTC.